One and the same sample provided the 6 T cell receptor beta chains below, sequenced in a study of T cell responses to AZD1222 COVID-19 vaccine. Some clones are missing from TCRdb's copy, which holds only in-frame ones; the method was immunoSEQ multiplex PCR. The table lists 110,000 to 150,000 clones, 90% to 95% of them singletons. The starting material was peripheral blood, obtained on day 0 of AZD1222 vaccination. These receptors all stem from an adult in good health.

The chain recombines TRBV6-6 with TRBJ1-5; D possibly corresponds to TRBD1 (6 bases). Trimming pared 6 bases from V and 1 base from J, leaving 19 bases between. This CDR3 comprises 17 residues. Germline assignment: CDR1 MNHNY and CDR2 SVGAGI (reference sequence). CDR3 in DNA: TGTGCCAGCAGACGAGGGCTGGGACAACCAAGCAATCAGCCCCAGCATTTT. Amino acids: CASRRGLGQPSNQPQHF.

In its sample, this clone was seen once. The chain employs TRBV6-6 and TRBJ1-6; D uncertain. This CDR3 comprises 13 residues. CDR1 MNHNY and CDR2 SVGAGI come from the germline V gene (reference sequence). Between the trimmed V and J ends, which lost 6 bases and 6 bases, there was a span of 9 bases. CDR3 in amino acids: CASRSSLNSPLHF. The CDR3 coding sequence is TGTGCCAGCAGAAGTTCCCTTAATTCACCCCTCCACTTT.

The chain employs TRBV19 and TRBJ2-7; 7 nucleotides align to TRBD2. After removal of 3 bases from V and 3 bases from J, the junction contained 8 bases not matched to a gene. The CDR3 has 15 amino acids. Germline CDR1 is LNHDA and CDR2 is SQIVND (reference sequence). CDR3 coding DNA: TGTGCCAGTAGTATTACAAGCGGGGCTTACTACGAGCAGTACTTC. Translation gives CASSITSGAYYEQYF.

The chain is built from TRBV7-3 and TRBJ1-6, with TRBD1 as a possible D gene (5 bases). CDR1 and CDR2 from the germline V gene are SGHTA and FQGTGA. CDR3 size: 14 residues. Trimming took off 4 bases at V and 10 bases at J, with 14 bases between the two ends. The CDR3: CASSSLPGVSPLHF. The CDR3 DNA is TGTGCCAGCAGCTCCTTGCCGGGGGTCTCACCCCTCCACTTT.

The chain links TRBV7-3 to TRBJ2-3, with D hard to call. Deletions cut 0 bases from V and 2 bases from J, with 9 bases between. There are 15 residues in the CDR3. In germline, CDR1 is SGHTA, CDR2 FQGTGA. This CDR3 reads CASSLTAQNTDTQYF. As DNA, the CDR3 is TGTGCCAGCAGCTTAACGGCCCAGAACACAGATACGCAGTATTTT.

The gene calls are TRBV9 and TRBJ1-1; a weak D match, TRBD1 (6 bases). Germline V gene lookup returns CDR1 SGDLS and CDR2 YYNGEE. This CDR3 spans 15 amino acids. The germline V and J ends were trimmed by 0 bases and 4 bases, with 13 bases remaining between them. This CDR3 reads CASSVAGGRGTEAFF. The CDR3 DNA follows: TGTGCCAGCAGCGTAGCTGGGGGGCGCGGCACTGAAGCTTTCTTT.